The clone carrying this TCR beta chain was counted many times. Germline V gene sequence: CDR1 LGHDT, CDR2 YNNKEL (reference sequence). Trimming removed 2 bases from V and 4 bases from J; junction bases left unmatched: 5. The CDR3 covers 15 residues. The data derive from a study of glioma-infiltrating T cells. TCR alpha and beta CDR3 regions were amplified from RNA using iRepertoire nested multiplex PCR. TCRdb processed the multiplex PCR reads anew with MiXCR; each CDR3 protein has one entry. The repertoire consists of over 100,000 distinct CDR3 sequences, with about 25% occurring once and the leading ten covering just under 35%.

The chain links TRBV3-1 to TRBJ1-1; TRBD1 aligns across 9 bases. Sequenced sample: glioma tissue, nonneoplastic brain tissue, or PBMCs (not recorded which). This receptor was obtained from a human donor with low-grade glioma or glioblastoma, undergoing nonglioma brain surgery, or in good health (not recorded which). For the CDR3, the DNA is TGTGCCAGCAGCCAACCCGGGACAGGGACCACTGAAGCTTTCTTT. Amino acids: CASSQPGTGTTEAFF.